This TCR beta chain is drawn from a study of shared clonotypes between healthy human individuals. Authors' processing steps: ImmunoSEQ output held junction-only sequences without quality scores, so filtering differed. TCRdb's table, derived via immunoSEQ multiplex PCR, lists solely in-frame clones and lacks some. V, J and clone size were drawn from that table, and D and trimming were deduced from the DNA. The data contain some 1.4 million clones, 95% to 97% of them singletons. The V segment lost 5 bases and the J segment 5 bases; nucleotides outside the gene matches: 3. The CDR3 sequence is 14 residues long. In germline, CDR1 is SGHAT, CDR2 FQDESV (reference sequence). On this clone itself: Its antigen is still unknown.

Study-wide findings and caveats: Clonotypes shared by all four sorted-subset donors had higher generation probabilities than non-shared clonotypes.

This rearrangement joins TRBV11-1 to TRBJ2-5, with 12 bases matching TRBD2. This clonotype was obtained from a man aged 25-45 years in good health. Sequences were obtained from naive CD4+ T cells sorted from blood. Subset meaning: CD45RA+ positively selected. CDR3 nucleotide sequence: TGTGCCAGCAGCCCGACTAGCGGGAGCGAGACCCAGTACTTC. Protein: CASSPTSGSETQYF.